Below, 6 T cell receptor beta chains from the same sample are listed, as sequenced in a study of identical twins (dated by TCRdb to 2015 to 2016). Receptors were amplified or captured by 5' RACE. TCRdb names Illumina HiSeq 2000 as the instrument used. TCRdb's own reprocessing of the public reads used fastp at Q25 and MiXCR and kept productive beta chains. Every CDR3 protein is listed once, alongside the most common genes and DNA of its rows. Across this sample there are 400,000 to 500,000 distinct CDR3 sequences, with approximately 17% seen only once. Clones ranked in the top ten supply about 12% of the sample. The sequencing input was naive T cells sorted from blood. The sample's cell subset or site label, in plain terms: cells isolated with a human naive T-cell isolation kit. Receptors originate from a man aged 50-59 years in good health.

CDR3 region: CASSYPGTSGKDEQFF. CDR3 sequence (DNA): TGTGCCAGCAGCTACCCCGGGACTAGCGGGAAGGATGAGCAGTTCTTC. V usage is TRBV13 and J usage is TRBJ2-1; 13 nucleotides line up with TRBD2. This CDR3 region has 16 residues. V lost 4 bases and J lost 8; bases outside the gene matches: 8. The germline CDR1 and CDR2 sequences are PRHDT and FYEKMQ (reference sequence). Together with reference TRBV13 and TRBJ2-1, the CDR3 gives the full variable domain: AAGVIQSPRHLIKEKRETATLKCYPIPRHDTVYWYQQGPGQDPQFLISFYEKMQSDKGSIPDRFSAQQFSDYHSELNMSSLELGDSALYFCASSYPGTSGKDEQFFGPGTRLTVL.

This sequence joins TRBV27 and TRBJ2-5; D might be TRBD2 (5 bases). V dropped 4 bases and J dropped 11 bases, with 11 bases sitting between them. Germline lookup yields CDR1 MNHEY and CDR2 SMNVEV (reference sequence). The CDR3 loop spans 11 amino acids. CDR3 in amino acids: CASSWGPGQYF. For the CDR3, the DNA is TGTGCCAGCAGTTGGGGTCCGGGACAGTACTTC.

This clonotype occurred a few times. V gene TRBV7-8 combines with J gene TRBJ2-1, with a weak D call TRBD2 (6 bases). The CDR3 consists of 15 residues. V was shortened by 5 bases and J by 8 bases, with 19 bases between the two germline ends. Germline assignment: CDR1 SGHVS and CDR2 FQNEAQ. The CDR3 region is CASSPRDFPRDEQFF. The CDR3 DNA sequence: TGTGCCAGCAGCCCTCGGGACTTCCCCAGGGATGAGCAGTTCTTC.

Many counts were recorded for this clonotype. The chain carries TRBV29-1 and TRBJ2-3; a possible D gene is TRBD2 (6 bases). Trimming took off 4 bases at V and 3 bases at J, with 14 bases between the two ends. Germline V CDR1 and CDR2: SQVTM, ANQGSEA. CDR3 length: 14 amino acids. In DNA form, the CDR3 reads TGCAGCGTTGGAGCCGGGAGTGGGACAGATACGCAGTATTTT. Translating gives CSVGAGSGTDTQYF.

The chain has TRBV7-3 and TRBJ2-3; 8 nucleotides agree with TRBD2. CDR1 SGHTA and CDR2 FQGTGA come from the germline V gene. CDR3 length equals 17 residues. After removal of 4 bases from V and 1 base from J, the junction contained 10 bases not matched to a gene. The DNA of the CDR3 is TGTGCCAGCAGCTCTGCTCGACTAGCGCAGGGCACAGATACGCAGTATTTT. This encodes CASSSARLAQGTDTQYF.

V is TRBV29-1 and J is TRBJ1-1, with D uncertain. V lost 7 bases to trimming and J lost 0 bases, with 12 bases between them. CDR1 SQVTM and CDR2 ANQGSEA come from the germline V gene. This CDR3 contains 13 residues. CDR3 DNA: TGCAGCGCCGCGACCCGTTTGAACACTGAAGCTTTCTTT. It translates to CSAATRLNTEAFF.